The rows below give T cell receptor beta chains drawn from one sample of a study of T cell repertoires in cytomegalovirus infection. TCRdb reanalysed the reads using MiXCR and keeps one entry per CDR3 protein. Here the sample spans approximately 500,000 distinct CDR3 sequences, approximately 16% being singletons. The sample consisted of CD8+ T cells from PBMCs. Every receptor here comes from a human donor in good health (CMV status not recorded). Some clones in this sample may be carry-over from other donors' samples. Each CDR3 is given with its conserved first and last residue. Each record gives: clone size, D gene, J gene, V gene, CDR3 protein, CDR3 DNA. A D gene is named only where the DNA matches it firmly. Only part of the rows carry a size: once, few, many, or a class if the clone is expanded.

few | NA | TRBJ2-1 | TRBV10-3 | CAISRVDLYNEQFF | TGTGCCATCAGCCGGGTGGACCTTTACAATGAGCAGTTCTTC
many | TRBD1 | TRBJ2-1 | TRBV7-9 | CASSLGTGDYNEQFF | TGTGCCAGCAGCTTAGGGACAGGGGACTACAATGAGCAGTTCTTC
few | NA | TRBJ1-1 | TRBV5-6 | CASIPGGNTEAFF | TGTGCCAGCATCCCTGGGGGGAACACTGAAGCTTTCTTT
many | NA | TRBJ2-7 | TRBV7-9 | CASSGRLDYEQYF | TGTGCCAGCAGCGGCAGACTAGACTACGAGCAGTACTTC
NA | NA | TRBJ2-3 | TRBV5-1 | CASSDGSSTDTQYF | TGCGCCAGCAGTGATGGTTCAAGCACAGATACGCAGTATTTT
NA | NA | TRBJ1-2 | TRBV6-5 | CASSSWTDYTNYGYTF | TGTGCCAGCAGTTCTTGGACGGACTATACTAACTATGGCTACACCTTC
many | TRBD1 | TRBJ2-7 | TRBV12-3/TRBV12-4 | CASSRGPYEQYF | TGTGCCAGCAGCAGGGGGCCCTACGAGCAGTACTTC
NA | TRBD1 | TRBJ2-3 | TRBV12-3/TRBV12-4 | CASSRRRTGDRTDTQYF | TGTGCCAGCAGCCGTAGAAGGACAGGGGACCGCACAGATACGCAGTATTTT
NA | NA | TRBJ2-1 | TRBV19 | CASSDYSISYNEQFF | TGTGCCAGTAGTGACTACAGCATCTCCTACAATGAGCAGTTCTTC
many | NA | TRBJ2-1 | TRBV7-9 | CASSFQGNEQFF | TGTGCCAGCAGCTTCCAGGGCAATGAGCAGTTCTTC
NA | NA | TRBJ1-1 | TRBV7-8 | CASSLGRGRDTEAFF | TGTGCCAGCAGCTTAGGGCGGGGGAGGGACACTGAAGCTTTCTTT
few | NA | TRBJ2-7 | TRBV28 | CASGEHEVTPSREQYF | TGTGCCAGCGGCGAACATGAGGTCACCCCCTCGAGGGAGCAGTACTTC
many | NA | TRBJ1-1 | TRBV4-1 | CASSQAQGRTEAFF | TGCGCCAGCAGCCAAGCACAGGGTAGAACTGAAGCTTTCTTT
NA | NA | TRBJ1-1 | TRBV7-9 | CVIPGRVRTEAFF | TGTGTCATTCCGGGCAGGGTTCGCACTGAAGCTTTCTTT
NA | NA | TRBJ1-5 | TRBV2 | CASSERGGYSNQPQHF | TGTGCCAGCAGTGAACGGGGAGGTTATAGCAATCAGCCCCAGCATTTT
many | TRBD2 | TRBJ2-7 | TRBV7-9 | CASSGLAGGSYEQYF | TGTGCCAGCAGCGGATTAGCGGGAGGTTCCTACGAGCAGTACTTC
few | NA | TRBJ2-7 | TRBV28 | CASSPSTARALRVEWYEQYF | TGTGCCAGCAGTCCCTCAACCGCGCGAGCGCTGAGGGTTGAGTGGTACGAGCAGTACTTC
many | NA | TRBJ1-1 | TRBV7-9 | CASSHSTGIMNTEAFF | TGTGCCAGCAGCCACTCGACAGGAATCATGAACACTGAAGCTTTCTTT
many | TRBD1 | TRBJ1-5 | TRBV9 | CASSETGSHQPQHF | TGTGCCAGCAGCGAGACAGGGTCCCATCAGCCCCAGCATTTT
few | TRBD2 | TRBJ2-1 | TRBV7-3 | CASSPGLARAPYNEQFF | TGTGCCAGCAGTCCAGGACTAGCCCGAGCCCCCTACAATGAGCAGTTCTTC
few | TRBD2 | TRBJ2-1 | TRBV10-2 | CASKTSAHVYNEQFF | TGCGCCAGCAAAACTAGCGCCCACGTCTACAATGAGCAGTTCTTC
NA | NA | TRBJ1-6 | TRBV27 | CASSLGGGVRPLHF | TGTGCCAGCAGTTTAGGGGGAGGCGTGCGACCCCTCCACTTT
many | NA | TRBJ2-1 | TRBV15 | CATSRVGTLEYNEQFF | TGTGCCACCAGCAGAGTGGGGACCTTAGAGTACAATGAGCAGTTCTTC
many | NA | TRBJ2-2 | TRBV7-9 | CASTNVRANTGELFF | TGTGCCAGCACCAACGTCCGCGCTAACACCGGGGAGCTGTTTTTT
many | NA | TRBJ1-1 | TRBV28 | CASSLYGQNTEAFF | TGTGCCAGCAGCCTATATGGACAGAACACTGAAGCTTTCTTT
few | NA | TRBJ2-5 | TRBV11-2 | CASSAALGRAWETQYF | TGTGCCAGCAGCGCCGCACTTGGGCGGGCTTGGGAGACCCAGTACTTC
many | NA | TRBJ2-3 | TRBV7-6 | CASSFPETDTQYF | TGTGCCAGCAGCTTCCCGGAGACAGATACGCAGTATTTT
NA | NA | TRBJ2-7 | TRBV11-2 | CASSPRRGRSYEQYF | TGTGCCAGCAGCCCCAGAAGGGGTCGGTCCTACGAGCAGTACTTC
few | NA | TRBJ2-1 | TRBV28 | CASSLSPAHEQFF | TGTGCCAGCAGTTTATCTCCAGCGCATGAGCAGTTCTTC
many | NA | TRBJ2-1 | TRBV12-3/TRBV12-4 | CASSRPETEQFF | TGTGCCAGCAGTCGACCAGAAACGGAGCAGTTCTTC
many | NA | TRBJ1-5 | TRBV27 | CASRTDSNQPQHF | TGTGCCAGCCGAACGGATAGCAATCAGCCCCAGCATTTT
NA | NA | TRBJ1-3 | TRBV29-1 | CSVAGGSSGNTIYF | TGCAGCGTTGCGGGGGGGAGCTCTGGAAACACCATATATTTT
few | NA | TRBJ1-1 | TRBV28 | CASSLPGQIMNTEAFF | TGTGCCAGCAGTTTACCTGGACAGATAATGAACACTGAAGCTTTCTTT
many | TRBD2 | TRBJ2-1 | TRBV14 | CASSQEFPSGTQPGDEQFF | TGTGCCAGCAGCCAAGAATTTCCTAGCGGGACCCAGCCAGGCGATGAGCAGTTCTTC
few | NA | TRBJ1-5 | TRBV30 | CAWSETVQGQPQHF | TGTGCCTGGAGTGAGACAGTCCAGGGTCAGCCCCAGCATTTT
many | NA | TRBJ2-2 | TRBV5-4 | CASSPTGTGELFF | TGTGCCAGCAGCCCTACAGGAACCGGGGAGCTGTTTTTT
NA | NA | TRBJ1-4 | TRBV10-3 | CAISDSNEKLFF | TGTGCCATCAGTGATTCTAATGAAAAACTGTTTTTT
NA | NA | TRBJ2-7 | TRBV15 | CATNREIGSSVVSSDYEQYF | TGTGCCACCAACAGAGAGATCGGGAGTAGCGTAGTGTCATCGGACTACGAGCAGTACTTC